This T cell receptor (beta chain) came from a study of T cells in narcolepsy. Libraries were prepared by immunoSEQ multiplex PCR; TCRdb keeps only in-frame clonotypes and omits some of them. The repertoire consists of 25,000 to 35,000 clones, with approximately 89% occurring once and the leading ten covering roughly 1.1%. Germline CDR1 reads SGHTA; CDR2 reads FQGNSA. Trimming stripped 4 bases from V and 4 bases from J, with 13 bases between. This CDR3 spans 14 amino acids. The sample holds a few counts of this clone. This receptor was identified in a human donor with narcolepsy. The V and J genes are TRBV7-2 and TRBJ1-1; tentative D call: TRBD1 (6 bases). Specimen: CD45RA- memory CD4+ T cells from PBMCs. The CDR3 region has the DNA TGTGCCAGCAGCTACACGCCAGGGGCCACTGAAGCTTTCTTT. It is translated as CASSYTPGATEAFF. The whole variable domain, filled in from reference TRBV7-2 and TRBJ1-1, reads GAGVSQSPSNKVTEKGKDVELRCDPISGHTALYWYRQSLGQGLEFLIYFQGNSAPDKSGLPSDRFSAERTGGSVSTLTIQRTQQEDSAVYLCASSYTPGATEAFFGQGTRLTVV.